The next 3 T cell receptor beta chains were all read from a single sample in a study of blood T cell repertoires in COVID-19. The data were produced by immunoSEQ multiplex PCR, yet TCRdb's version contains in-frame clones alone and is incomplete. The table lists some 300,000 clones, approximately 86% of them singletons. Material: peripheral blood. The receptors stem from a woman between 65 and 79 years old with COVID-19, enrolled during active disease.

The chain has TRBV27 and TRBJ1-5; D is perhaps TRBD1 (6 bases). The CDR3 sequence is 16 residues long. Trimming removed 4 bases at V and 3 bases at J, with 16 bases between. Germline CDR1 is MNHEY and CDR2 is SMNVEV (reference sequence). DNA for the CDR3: TGTGCCAGCAGTTCCCTGGAAGGGGGTGACAATCAGCCCCAGCATTTT. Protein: CASSSLEGGDNQPQHF.

CDR3 protein: CASSQVYPGLFTGELFF. The CDR3 bases are TGCGCCAGCAGCCAAGTTTATCCGGGACTCTTCACTGGGGAGCTGTTTTTT. The V call is TRBV4-3, the J call TRBJ2-2; tentative D call: TRBD2 (6 bases). From germline, CDR1 is LGHNA and CDR2 YSLEER. The CDR3 covers 17 residues. Trimming shortened V by 1 base and J by 8 bases, and 20 bases separated the two germline ends.

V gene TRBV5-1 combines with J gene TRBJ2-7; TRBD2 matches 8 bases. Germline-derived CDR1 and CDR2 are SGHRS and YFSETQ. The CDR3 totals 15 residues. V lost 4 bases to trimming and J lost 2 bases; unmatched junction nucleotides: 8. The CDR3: CASSREGRGAYEQYF. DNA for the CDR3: TGCGCCAGCAGCCGGGAAGGGCGGGGGGCCTACGAGCAGTACTTC.